This record concerns one T cell receptor beta chain sequence. Antigen specificity is unknown. Trimming took 2 bases from V and 5 from J, leaving 10 bases between them. Germline CDR1 GTSNPN, CDR2 SVGIG (reference sequence). This CDR3 is built from 12 residues. The study ran its PCR with 60 Vbeta and 13 Jbeta primers. The repertoire was sequenced with immunoSEQ multiplex PCR; TCRdb's copy has only in-frame clones and lacks some. In the table there are over 150,000 clones, around 73% of which are singletons. These data originate in a study of cytomegalovirus exposure and HLA in healthy donors. Whole-study results and caveats: Later on, analysis showed that most CMV-associated TCR beta chains appeared to be HLA-restricted. A previous analysis found most TCR beta V segments productive roughly 90% or roughly 30% of the time. According to reports, the classifier identified cytomegalovirus status with high specificity and sensitivity.

The TCR originated in a woman between 18 and 29 years old in good health and CMV-seropositive. V is TRBV30 and J is TRBJ2-7, with a weak D call TRBD2 (6 bases). What was sequenced was PBMCs. This CDR3 reads CAWSTGSNEQYF. The CDR3 nucleotides are TGTGCCTGGAGTACCGGGAGTAACGAGCAGTACTTC.